The rows below give T cell receptor beta chains drawn from one sample of a study of beta chain features in type 1 diabetes. Generated by immunoSEQ multiplex PCR, the TCRdb table keeps only in-frame clones and is missing some. The data hold 640,000 or so clones, with about 14% observed a single time. Source material: naive CD4+ T cells from blood. The receptors come from a man younger than 30 with type 1 diabetes. Both conserved end residues are part of each CDR3. Fields, in order: CDR3 length, D gene, J gene, V gene, clone size, CDR3 DNA, CDR3 protein. A D gene is named only where the DNA matches it firmly. Expanded clones are given a class, and other clones once, few, many or no size at all.

>12|NA|TRBJ2-1|TRBV11-2|NA
TGTGCCAGCAGCCCCCCTTGGGATGAGCAGTTCTTC
CASSPPWDEQFF
>13|NA|TRBJ2-7|TRBV18|few
TGTGCCAGCTCACCAATGCTCGGGGCCGAGCAGTACTTC
CASSPMLGAEQYF
>14|NA|TRBJ2-1|TRBV5-1|few
TGCGCGAGCAGCGCGGGGAGCTCCTACAATGAGCAGTTCTTC
CASSAGSSYNEQFF
>11|NA|TRBJ2-7|TRBV28|NA
TGTGCCAGCAGCGGTCCTCTCGAGCAGTACTTC
CASSGPLEQYF
>18|NA|TRBJ1-3|TRBV4-3|few
TGCGCCAGCAGCCAAGAGGGGGGATGGGGGAGCTCTGGAAACACCATATATTTT
CASSQEGGWGSSGNTIYF
>13|NA|TRBJ1-1|TRBV18|NA
TGTGCCAGCTCACCACAGGGTGACACTGAAGCTTTCTTT
CASSPQGDTEAFF
>13|NA|TRBJ2-7|TRBV14|NA
TGTGCCAGCAGTTATTCTTTGCGCTACGAGCAGTACTTC
CASSYSLRYEQYF
>15|TRBD2|TRBJ2-1|TRBV9|few
TGTGCCAGCAGCGTGGGACTAGACTCCTACAATGAGCAGTTCTTC
CASSVGLDSYNEQFF
>13|NA|TRBJ2-5|TRBV5-6|NA
TGTGCCAGCAGCCTGGGAGATAGAGAGACCCAGTACTTC
CASSLGDRETQYF
>16|NA|TRBJ1-1|TRBV5-1|NA
TGCGCCAGCAGCTTGGCTTCGGGCAGGGTGAACACTGAAGCTTTCTTT
CASSLASGRVNTEAFF
>12|NA|TRBJ1-3|TRBV9|few
TGTGCCAGCAGCGTCCAGGGAAACACCATATATTTT
CASSVQGNTIYF
>16|TRBD2|TRBJ2-5|TRBV4-1|few
TGCGCCAGCAGCCAACCGACTAGCGGGAGAGTGCAGACCCAGTACTTC
CASSQPTSGRVQTQYF
>13|TRBD1|TRBJ1-1|TRBV10-3|NA
TGTGCCATTAGGACAGGCGTGAACACTGAAGCTTTCTTT
CAIRTGVNTEAFF
>14|NA|TRBJ2-5|TRBV5-1|few
TGCGCCAGCAGCTTCGATGGACAGCAAGAGACCCAGTACTTC
CASSFDGQQETQYF
>17|TRBD1|TRBJ1-5|TRBV9|NA
TGTGCCAGCAGCGTCGCCCCGACAGGGCTGGGCAATCAGCCCCAGCATTTT
CASSVAPTGLGNQPQHF